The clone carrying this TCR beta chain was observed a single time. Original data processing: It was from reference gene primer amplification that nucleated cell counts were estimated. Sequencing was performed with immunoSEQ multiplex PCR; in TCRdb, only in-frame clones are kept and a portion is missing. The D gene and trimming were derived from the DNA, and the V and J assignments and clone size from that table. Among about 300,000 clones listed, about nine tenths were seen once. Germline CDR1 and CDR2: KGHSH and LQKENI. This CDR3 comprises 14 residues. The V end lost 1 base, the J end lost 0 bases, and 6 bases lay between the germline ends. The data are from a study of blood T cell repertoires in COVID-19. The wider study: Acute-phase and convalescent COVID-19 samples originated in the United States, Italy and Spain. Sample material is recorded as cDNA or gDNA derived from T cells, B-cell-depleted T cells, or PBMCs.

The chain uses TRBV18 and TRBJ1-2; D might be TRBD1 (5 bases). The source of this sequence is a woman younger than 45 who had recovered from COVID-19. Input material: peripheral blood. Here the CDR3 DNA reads TGTGCCAGCTCACCACAACAGGCTAACTATGGCTACACCTTC. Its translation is CASSPQQANYGYTF.